The 6 T cell receptor beta chains in this list originate from one sample, sequenced in a study of shared clonotypes between healthy human individuals. This table comes from immunoSEQ multiplex PCR, and its TCRdb copy is limited to in-frame clones, with some not included. The sample consists of hundreds of thousands of clones, roughly 95% of them appearing once. The sample taken for sequencing was naive CD4+ T cells sorted from blood. Subset of the sample: CD45RA+ positively selected. The receptors stem from a woman aged 25 to 39 in good health.

This chain connects TRBV6-1 to TRBJ1-2, with a weak D call TRBD1 (5 bases). Trimming pared 3 bases from V and 2 bases from J, leaving 19 bases between. The CDR3 runs 17 residues. The V gene's germline CDR1 is MNHNS and CDR2 SASEGT. As DNA, the CDR3 is TGTGCCAGCAGTGACAACCCCTGGGGGGAAACAAACTATGGCTACACCTTC. Protein product: CASSDNPWGETNYGYTF.

The rearrangement links TRBV4-2 to TRBJ2-7; TRBD2 is a possible D gene (5 bases). The V gene lost 1 base and the J gene lost 5 bases, with 21 bases spanning the gap. The germline CDR1 and CDR2 sequences are LGHNA and YNFKEQ. The CDR3 runs 17 residues. CDR3 amino acids: CASSQGSHGMPFDEQYF. CDR3 coding DNA: TGTGCCAGCAGCCAAGGGTCTCACGGGATGCCTTTCGACGAGCAGTACTTC.

The chain joins TRBV21-1 to TRBJ1-1; TRBD1 was called by the table and not checked on the DNA. TRBV21-1 is a known pseudogene. The CDR3 length is 15 residues. The CDR3 spells CASSKKGQGWPEAFF. The CDR3 region has the DNA TGTGCCAGCAGCAAAAAGGGACAGGGGTGGCCTGAAGCTTTCTTT.

J is TRBJ2-4 and V is TRBV15; possible D gene TRBD1, 5 bases. Germline V gene data show CDR1 as LNHNV and CDR2 as YYDKDF (reference sequence). This CDR3 is 12 amino acids long. V shed 4 bases and J shed 11 bases, with 12 bases lying between them. CDR3 protein: CATSNPGYLQYF. CDR3 coding DNA: TGTGCCACCAGCAACCCAGGGTATCTTCAGTACTTC.

V and J are TRBV7-9 and TRBJ1-5; 8 nucleotides line up with TRBD1. CDR1 and CDR2 from the germline V gene are SEHNR and FQNEAQ (reference sequence). The junction had 4 bases not matched to a gene; V was cut back by 7 bases and J by 5 bases. This CDR3 comprises 13 residues. The CDR3 nucleotides are TGTGCCAGCACCAAGACAGGGGATCAGCCCCAGCATTTT. It yields the protein CASTKTGDQPQHF.

Details on this clone: This CDR3 is also generated by other DNA sequences in the sample. V is TRBV27 and J is TRBJ2-2; D might be TRBD2 (5 bases). The CDR3 has 15 amino acids. With 3 bases removed from V and 4 bases from J, the gap between germline ends came to 12 bases. Germline V gene data show CDR1 as MNHEY and CDR2 as SMNVEV (reference sequence). The CDR3 sequence: CASSLRGRGTGELFF. The CDR3 nucleotides are TGTGCCAGCAGTTTGCGTGGGAGAGGCACCGGGGAGCTGTTTTTT.